The source of this TCR beta chain is a study of T-cell memory formation after mild COVID-19 (dated by TCRdb to the early 2020s). For the study in its entirety: Most TCR sequence clusters were specific to one of the two donors. Longitudinal TCRalpha and TCRbeta repertoire sequencing tracked T-cell clones expanding and contracting after mild COVID-19 in a couple of donors. The cohort was made up of two young adult volunteers, one female and one male, who were previously healthy. The investigation overall reported the following: Balanced CD4/CD8 phenotypes were observed for clones contracting from day 15 to 85, whereas a bias towards CD4+ was observed for a second wave of clones expanding from day 15 to 37. The detection of some responding clones in pre-infection memory suggests that pre-existing cross-reactive memory T cells joined the SARS-CoV-2 response. The study included only a couple of mild cases, and larger cohorts that include severe cases with pre-infection samples were judged to be necessary. Contracting CD4+ clones were located mainly in the CM and EM memory subsets, whereas CD8+ clones were found to be enriched in EMRA. The second-wave clones that peaked on day 37 were not confirmed to be SARS-CoV-2 specific.

V and J are trimmed by 1 base and 3 bases, and the gene matches miss 3 bases of the junction. Measured from the cysteine to the phenylalanine, the CDR3 is 15 residues long. Of the read, only the CDR3 DNA is kept; its 45 bases are in frame from base 1. The germline V gene (reference sequence) gives CDR1 as DFQATT and CDR2 as SNEGSKA. The data were produced on an Illumina NovaSeq 6000. TCRalpha and TCRbeta cDNA libraries were built by 5'RACE with constant-segment primers, adding sample barcodes and unique molecular identifiers. Trizol reagent was used to extract RNA from every sample. The libraries were amplified in two PCR steps, and the second step added a second sample barcode and Illumina TruSeq adapters. Sequencing of the libraries was done on an Illumina NovaSeq, producing 2 x 150 bp paired-end reads. The original pipeline was this. Demultiplexing of reads and collapsing into UMI-guided consensus sequences were performed with migec v1.2.7. Using mixcr v2.1.11, UMI consensuses were aligned to TRA and TRB V and J templates and then assembled into clonotypes. A clonotype was counted as expanded or contracted only when both edgeR and NoisET called the clonotype significant, with the noise models trained on biological replicates. For edgeR calls, the cutoffs were a false discovery rate-adjusted p below 0.01 and a log2 fold-change threshold of 1. As an exploratory analysis of dynamics, PCA with hierarchical clustering was applied to max-normalized trajectories of the 1000 most abundant clonotypes. Separately sequenced CD4+ and CD8+ repertoires were used to assign a CD4 or CD8 phenotype to each responding clone. The public reads were run again by TCRdb, first through fastp at Q25 and then through MiXCR, and only productive beta chains were kept. Identical CDR3 proteins give one entry, which carries the most common genes and DNA. The V and J calls come from TCRdb's annotation, not from the publication. The sample has about 430,000 distinct CDR3 sequences on record, more than 20% of them singletons. The ten largest clones capture 8.8% of the sample.

Comment on this clonotype: What this receptor recognizes is not known. One base away there is no much larger clone; base qualities are not given.

Ficoll-Paque density gradient centrifugation was the method used to isolate PBMCs. The TCR was taken from an adult woman who had mild COVID-19 (a few samples of this study predate the infection). The sample titles of this study are shuffled in the database, so cell type and time point are left out; the donor was told from shared clones. The sequenced sample consisted of PBMCs or a T cell subset sorted from them (not recorded which). The chain is made from TRBV20-1 and TRBJ2-3; 11 bases in the junction line up with TRBD2. The CDR3 reads CSARVLAGVTDTQYF. Here is the DNA: TGCAGTGCTAGAGTACTAGCGGGGGTAACAGATACGCAGTATTTT.